Here is one TCR beta chain with its context. Its antigen is not identified. This record comes from a study of cytomegalovirus exposure and HLA in healthy donors. Regarding the study as a whole: Immune exposure information available was restricted to CMV serostatus. A previous analysis found most TCR beta V segments productive roughly 87% or roughly 30% of the time. There were reportedly fewer N-insertions in an Asian-associated ancestry cluster than the roughly 610-donor mean, in a later analysis. A later analysis showed HLA-associated TCR beta chains outstripping equally common others in clonal expansion.

Germline trimming cut 4 bases from V and 3 bases from J; bases unmatched to any gene: 7. The CDR3 extends over 15 amino acids. Germline loops: CDR1 MNHNY, CDR2 SVGAGI (reference sequence). With 60 Vbeta and 13 Jbeta primers, the PCR was carried out. Here immunoSEQ multiplex PCR was the method, and the copy in TCRdb shows in-frame clones only, minus some. This table has approximately 190,000 clones, more than 75% appearing once. Sequencing input: PBMCs. This sequence joins TRBV6-6 and TRBJ2-7, with 9 bases matching TRBD1. This sequence originates from a woman aged 45-65 years in good health and CMV-seropositive. Written as DNA, the CDR3 is TGTGCCAGCAGTTCTATCGGGACAGGGAGCTACGAGCAGTACTTC. It yields the protein CASSSIGTGSYEQYF.